The clone carrying this T cell receptor (beta chain) was detected once. The method was immunoSEQ multiplex PCR; TCRdb's version includes in-frame clones alone and lacks a portion of them. The sample includes about 210,000 clones, more than 80% seen only once; the top ten take about 8.8%. The length of the CDR3 is 13 residues. V was pared by 2 bases and J by 3 bases, with 1 base of the junction left unmatched. Germline V gene data show CDR1 as MRHNA and CDR2 as SNTAGT. These data originate in a study of blood T cell repertoires in COVID-19. Source material: PBMCs or T cells enriched from blood (not recorded which). This TCR was sampled from a woman younger than 35 who had recovered from COVID-19. V is TRBV6-4 and J is TRBJ2-7, with 7 nucleotides matching TRBD1. CDR3 amino acids: CASSDRGHYEQYF. CDR3 bases: TGTGCCAGCAGTGACAGGGGGCACTACGAGCAGTACTTC.